Presented here are 18 T cell receptor beta chains from one specimen sequenced in a study of blood T cell repertoires in COVID-19. Libraries were prepared by immunoSEQ multiplex PCR; TCRdb keeps only in-frame clonotypes and omits some of them. The data contain about 250,000 clones, around 90% of them singletons. The sample was peripheral blood. These TCRs come from a woman between 35 and 50 years old who had recovered from COVID-19.

The gene calls are TRBV3-1 (or the pseudogene TRBV3-2) and TRBJ2-7, with D unresolved. The CDR3 has 12 residues. Germline loops: CDR1 LGHDT, CDR2 YNNKEL (reference sequence). V lost 8 bases to trimming and J lost 9 bases, with 17 bases between them. The CDR3 DNA is TGTGCCAGCCCCCCGGCCAAAGGCGGGCAGTACGTC. Protein sequence: CASPPAKGGQYV.

This chain joins TRBV2 and TRBJ2-7; tentatively, D is TRBD1 (8 bases). Germline V gene data show CDR1 as SNHLY and CDR2 as FYNNEI. The CDR3 totals 14 residues. Trimming took 6 bases from V and 5 from J, leaving 17 bases between them. CDR3 nucleotide sequence: TGTGCCAGCAGCTGGACAGGGAGGGTCCACGAGCAGTACTTC. This sequence encodes CASSWTGRVHEQYF.

The table lists this clone with a few counts. The chain combines TRBV2 with TRBJ1-2; 7 bases align to TRBD1. Germline lookup yields CDR1 SNHLY and CDR2 FYNNEI. V lost 6 bases to trimming and J lost 5 bases; unmatched junction nucleotides: 6. The CDR3 is 13 amino acids. The DNA of the CDR3 is TGTGCCAGCAGAATGGGACAGACATATGGCTACACCTTC. It is translated as CASRMGQTYGYTF.

The V call is TRBV6-4, the J call TRBJ1-1; 7 positions match TRBD1. This CDR3 is 13 amino acids long. From germline, CDR1 is MRHNA and CDR2 SNTAGT. The J segment lost 9 bases and the V segment lost 6 bases, leaving 10 bases of the junction unmatched. The CDR3 spells CASSAHRGLQAFF. DNA of the CDR3: TGTGCCAGCAGCGCCCACAGGGGTCTCCAAGCTTTCTTT.

This clone was picked up a small number of times. V gene TRBV11-2 combines with J gene TRBJ2-7; possible D gene TRBD2, 7 bases. V was trimmed by 5 bases and J by 6 bases, leaving 20 bases between them. The CDR3 is 15 residues long. Germline lookup yields CDR1 SGHAT and CDR2 FQNNGV. The DNA for the CDR3 is TGTGCCAGCAGCCCAGCTCGGGCCGGGGGGCTCGAGCAGTACTTC. Translation: CASSPARAGGLEQYF. Full variable domain (rest looked up from reference TRBV11-2 and TRBJ2-7): EAGVAQSPRYKIIEKRQSVAFWCNPISGHATLYWYQQILGQGPKLLIQFQNNGVVDDSQLPKDRFSAERLKGVDSTLKIQPAKLEDSAVYLCASSPARAGGLEQYFGPGTRLTVT.

J is TRBJ1-1 and V is TRBV6-5; 7 nucleotides agree with TRBD1. The J segment lost 1 base and the V segment lost 6 bases, leaving 5 bases of the junction unmatched. This CDR3 has 14 amino acids. Germline CDR1 MNHEY, CDR2 SVGAGI. The CDR3 loop reads CASRPGTANTEAFF. Written as DNA, the CDR3 is TGTGCCAGCAGACCCGGGACAGCGAACACTGAAGCTTTCTTT.

The chain recombines TRBV7-6 with TRBJ2-7, with TRBD2 matching 7 bases. Germline V CDR1 and CDR2: SGHVS, FNYEAQ. V lost 0 bases, J lost 2 bases, and 4 bases stayed unmatched. The CDR3 is made up of 15 amino acids. The CDR3 DNA follows: TGTGCCAGCAGCTTAGCGTTGGCGGGAGCCTACGAGCAGTACTTC. Translation: CASSLALAGAYEQYF.

The J gene is TRBJ2-1, the V gene TRBV5-1, with 7 nucleotides matching TRBD2. The germline gives CDR1 SGHRS, CDR2 YFSETQ. V shed 4 bases, J shed 3 bases, and the junction held 7 bases outside the gene matches. The CDR3 loop spans 15 amino acids. CDR3 residues: CASSPSLAVYNEQFF. DNA for the CDR3: TGCGCCAGCAGCCCATCCCTAGCGGTCTACAATGAGCAGTTCTTC.

The rearrangement joins TRBV30 to TRBJ2-7; 12 bases agree with TRBD2. The CDR3 totals 16 residues. Germline V gene sequence: CDR1 GTSNPN, CDR2 SVGIG (reference sequence). After removal of 8 bases from V and 6 bases from J, the junction contained 17 bases not matched to a gene. CDR3 bases: TGTGCCCTCCGGGCTAGCGGGAGGGCCCCGGGTTCCGAGCAGTACTTC. Protein sequence: CALRASGRAPGSEQYF.

V usage is TRBV30 and J usage is TRBJ2-1; 9 bases agree with TRBD2. Trimming at V came to 1 base and at J to 14 bases, leaving 6 bases not matched to a gene. The CDR3 runs to 12 residues. Germline CDR1 GTSNPN, CDR2 SVGIG (reference sequence). The CDR3 region is CAWSGVSGSEFF. In DNA, the CDR3 is TGTGCCTGGAGTGGGGTTAGCGGGAGTGAGTTCTTC.

Comment on this clone: Compared with germline, one end of the junction differs, possibly owing to a read error. This sequence joins TRBV5-8 and TRBJ2-1; 7 nucleotides match TRBD1. This CDR3 contains 18 residues. Per the germline V gene, CDR1 is SGHTS and CDR2 is YDEGEE. CDR3 loop: CASSPKPRGLVPYNGQFF. As DNA, the CDR3 is TGTGCCAGCAGCCCAAAGCCGAGGGGGCTAGTGCCCTACAATGGGCAGTTCTTC.

As DNA, the CDR3 is TGTGCCAGCAGCCCCCCGGGACTAGCTCGAAGCTCCTACAATGAGCAGTTCTTC. Protein: CASSPPGLARSSYNEQFF. The rearrangement joins TRBV7-2 to TRBJ2-1; TRBD2 aligns across 9 bases. The V gene's germline CDR1 is SGHTA and CDR2 FQGNSA. The V gene end was trimmed by 5 bases and the J gene end by 0 bases; junction bases not matched to a gene: 11. This CDR3 has 18 residues.

The chain employs TRBV30 and TRBJ1-2; D uncertain. V was clipped by 0 bases and J by 2 bases, with 7 bases between them. Germline-derived CDR1 and CDR2 are GTSNPN and SVGIG (reference sequence). The CDR3 runs to 13 residues. The CDR3 DNA reads TGTGCCTGGAGTGTACGAGTCAACTATGGCTACACCTTC. It yields the protein CAWSVRVNYGYTF.

V usage is TRBV7-2 and J usage is TRBJ1-5, with 9 bases that match TRBD1. V lost 5 bases to trimming and J lost 2 bases; unmatched junction nucleotides: 16. Germline V CDR1 and CDR2: SGHTA, FQGNSA. The CDR3 covers 19 residues. CDR3 amino acids: CASSVRTGGPWMGNQPQHF. CDR3 nucleotide sequence: TGTGCCAGCAGCGTCAGAACAGGGGGCCCTTGGATGGGCAATCAGCCCCAGCATTTT.

V and J are TRBV29-1 and TRBJ2-1; no reliable D call. This CDR3 has 13 residues. The germline V gene has CDR1 SQVTM and CDR2 ANQGSEA. The V end was cut by 7 bases, the J end by 1 base, with 11 bases between. The CDR3 loop is CSAASRSYNEQFF. CDR3 coding DNA: TGCAGCGCCGCAAGCAGGTCCTACAATGAGCAGTTCTTC.

V usage is TRBV12-3 or TRBV12-4 and J usage is TRBJ1-6, with D tentatively TRBD1 (5 bases). The CDR3 runs 13 residues. Trimming removed 10 bases at V and 7 bases at J, with 14 bases between. This chain's CDR3 is CATQGNRNSPLHF. The CDR3 coding sequence is TGTGCCACCCAGGGAAATCGGAATTCACCCCTCCACTTT.

The chain joins TRBV27 to TRBJ1-1; 11 bases fit TRBD1. The V and J ends lost 5 bases and 4 bases, in that order; junction bases with no gene match: 9. The germline V gene encodes CDR1 MNHEY and CDR2 SMNVEV (reference sequence). The CDR3 covers 16 residues. As DNA, the CDR3 is TGTGCCAGCAGTCCACTCAGGGACAGGGGGAGCACTGAAGCTTTCTTT. Translating gives CASSPLRDRGSTEAFF.

The chain is built from TRBV30 and TRBJ1-2, with 10 bases fitting TRBD1. The CDR3 contains 13 residues. In germline, CDR1 is GTSNPN, CDR2 SVGIG (reference sequence). Unmatched junction bases numbered 7, after V lost 8 bases and J lost 4 bases. CDR3: CALPGQGFYGYTF. The DNA of the CDR3 is TGTGCCCTACCGGGACAGGGGTTCTATGGCTACACCTTC.